A selection of T cell receptor beta chains follows, all from one sample in a study of T cell responses to AZD1222 COVID-19 vaccine. Libraries were prepared by immunoSEQ multiplex PCR; TCRdb keeps only in-frame clonotypes and omits some of them. The sample has around 130,000 clones; about 85% are singletons. The sample was peripheral blood, taken 28 days after the second AZD1222 dose. These receptor sequences come from an adult who received the AZD1222 COVID-19 vaccine. Each CDR3 is given with its conserved first and last residue. D genes are given only for firm matches. Clone size is stated in some rows and not others, as once, few, many or a class when expanded.

cdr3_aa,cdr3_nt,v_call,cdr3_length,clone_size,j_call,d_call
CASSQDNRPYNEQFF,TGCGCCAGCAGCCAAGATAATAGACCCTACAATGAGCAGTTCTTC,TRBV4-1,15,NA,TRBJ2-1,NA
CASSQRGQGYEQYF,TGTGCCAGCAGCCAGAGGGGACAGGGCTACGAGCAGTACTTC,TRBV11-2,14,NA,TRBJ2-7,TRBD1
CAWRPRRGAHLYEQYF,TGTGCCTGGAGGCCCCGGCGGGGGGCCCACCTCTACGAGCAGTACTTC,TRBV30,16,NA,TRBJ2-7,TRBD2
CAWSAGGASYNEQFF,TGTGCCTGGAGTGCCGGGGGGGCCTCCTACAATGAGCAGTTCTTC,TRBV30,15,NA,TRBJ2-1,TRBD2
CASSLGGTEGYTF,TGTGCCAGCAGCTTAGGTGGGACGGAAGGCTACACCTTC,TRBV11-2,13,NA,TRBJ1-2,NA
CSVEDGRADTDTQYF,TGCAGCGTTGAAGATGGGCGGGCAGACACAGATACGCAGTATTTT,TRBV29-1,15,NA,TRBJ2-3,NA
CAISEPPRGDYGYTF,TGTGCCATCAGTGAGCCTCCTAGGGGGGACTATGGCTACACCTTC,TRBV10-3,15,NA,TRBJ1-2,NA
CASSFSPSSGNTIYF,TGTGCCAGCAGTTTCAGTCCAAGCTCTGGAAACACCATATATTTT,TRBV28,15,once,TRBJ1-3,NA
CASSPRAGVQTQYF,TGTGCCAGCAGCCCACGGGCGGGGGTCCAGACCCAGTACTTC,TRBV3-1/TRBV3-2,14,NA,TRBJ2-5,TRBD2
CSVESGTSSRSEQFF,TGCAGCGTTGAGTCCGGGACATCCAGCCGTAGTGAGCAGTTCTTC,TRBV29-1,15,NA,TRBJ2-1,NA
CASSLVQGARSEKLFF,TGTGCCAGCAGTTTAGTACAGGGGGCGCGGAGTGAAAAACTGTTTTTT,TRBV28,16,NA,TRBJ1-4,TRBD1
CASSSREGGYTF,TGTGCCAGCAGCTCCAGGGAAGGTGGCTACACCTTC,TRBV5-5,12,NA,TRBJ1-2,NA
CAISEFGLAGTGEQFF,TGTGCCATCAGTGAGTTCGGACTAGCGGGGACGGGTGAGCAGTTCTTC,TRBV10-3,16,NA,TRBJ2-1,TRBD2
CASSLGANTGELFF,TGTGCCAGCAGCCTCGGGGCGAACACCGGGGAGCTGTTTTTT,TRBV7-9,14,NA,TRBJ2-2,NA
CASSQLGEQYF,TGTGCCAGCAGCCAACTGGGCGAGCAGTACTTC,TRBV3-1/TRBV3-2,11,once,TRBJ2-7,NA
CASLGQGQTDTQYF,TGTGCCAGCTTAGGACAGGGTCAGACAGATACGCAGTATTTT,TRBV28,14,NA,TRBJ2-3,TRBD1
CASSLEAANYGYTF,TGTGCCAGCAGCTTAGAAGCAGCGAACTATGGCTACACCTTC,TRBV13,14,NA,TRBJ1-2,NA
CASGRGQGLQETQYF,TGTGCTAGTGGCCGGGGACAGGGCCTACAAGAGACCCAGTACTTC,TRBV12-5,15,NA,TRBJ2-5,TRBD1
CASSFRGYAGNTIYF,TGTGCCAGCAGTTTCCGGGGGTACGCTGGAAACACCATATATTTT,TRBV27,15,few,TRBJ1-3,NA
CASSLRGTGGSNEKLFF,TGTGCCAGCAGCTTAAGGGGGACAGGGGGATCTAATGAAAAACTGTTTTTT,TRBV3-1/TRBV3-2,17,few,TRBJ1-4,TRBD1
CASSPLGRGYYGYTF,TGTGCCAGCAGCCCCCTGGGCCGGGGCTACTATGGCTACACCTTC,TRBV14,15,NA,TRBJ1-2,NA
CASSPGGTGNTEAFF,TGTGCCAGCAGTCCTGGCGGGACAGGTAACACTGAAGCTTTCTTT,TRBV6-5,15,NA,TRBJ1-1,TRBD1
CASSQTGLSNQPQHF,TGTGCCAGCAGTCAGACAGGGCTTAGCAATCAGCCCCAGCATTTT,TRBV27,15,NA,TRBJ1-5,TRBD1